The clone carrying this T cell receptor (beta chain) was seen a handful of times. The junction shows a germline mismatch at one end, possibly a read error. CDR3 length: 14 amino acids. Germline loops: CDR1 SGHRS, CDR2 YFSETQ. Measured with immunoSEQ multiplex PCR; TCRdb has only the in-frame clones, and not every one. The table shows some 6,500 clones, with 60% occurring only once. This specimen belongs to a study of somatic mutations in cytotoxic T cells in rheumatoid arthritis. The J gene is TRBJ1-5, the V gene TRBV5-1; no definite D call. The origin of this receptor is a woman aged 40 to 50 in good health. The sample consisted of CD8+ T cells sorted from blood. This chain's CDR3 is CASSLDGSNQPQHF. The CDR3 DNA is TGCGCCAGCAGTTTGGATGGGAGCAATCAGCCCCAGCATTTT.